A single sample gave rise to the 23 T cell receptor beta chains below, sequenced in a study of T cell clonality in common variable immunodeficiency. Sequenced by immunoSEQ multiplex PCR; TCRdb stores in-frame clones only, minus some. The sample contains roughly 79,000 clones, none of them singletons. The material sequenced was peripheral blood mononuclear cells. The receptor source for this set is a person between 18 and 70 years old in good health.

This clone occurred many times. The read ends 3 residues early relative to the CDR3; the germline J gene fills the gap. V gene TRBV19 combines with J gene TRBJ1-4; D ambiguous. The germline V gene encodes CDR1 LNHDA and CDR2 SQIVND (reference sequence). The CDR3 has 16 residues. Trimming took off 1 base at V and 3 bases at J, with 12 bases between the two ends. The CDR3 DNA, read in part, is TGTGCCAGTAGTATAGCCCAGCGGACTCCTAATGAAAAA. Its protein product is CASSIAQRTPNEK. The CDR3 in its entirety is CASSIAQRTPNEKLFF.

This clone was found many times. The read ends 3 residues shy of where the CDR3 ends; the end is completed using the germline J gene. The chain recombines TRBV7-2 with TRBJ2-5; 11 bases are shared with TRBD2. The J segment lost 4 bases and the V segment lost 3 bases, leaving 1 base of the junction unmatched. The CDR3 runs to 14 residues. CDR1 is SGHTA, CDR2 FQGNSA, per germline. The CDR3 spells CASSFLAGGETQYF. CDR3 bases read: TGTGCCAGCAGCTTCCTAGCGGGAGGAGAGACC.

The sample holds many counts of this clone. The read ends 3 residues shy of where the CDR3 ends; the end is completed using the germline J gene. The chain links TRBV5-6 to TRBJ2-7, with D tentatively TRBD1 (5 bases). This CDR3 is built from 11 residues. V lost 4 bases to trimming and J lost 3 bases, with 5 bases between them. Germline CDR1 is SGHDT and CDR2 is YYEEEE. The sequenced part of the CDR3 DNA is TGTGCCAGCAGCAGGGGCTACGAG. It codes for CASSRGYE. The entire CDR3 protein is CASSRGYEQYF.

This clone was recorded at least ten times. The DNA read from the CDR3 is TGCAGTGCTAGAGCCCCCCCGGACAGGGGGGGCTACGAG. Translated: CSARAPPDRGGYE. The whole CDR3 is CSARAPPDRGGYEQYF. The V and J genes are TRBV20-1 and TRBJ2-7, with 10 bases that match TRBD1. The read ends 3 residues early relative to the CDR3; the germline J gene fills the gap. This CDR3 has 16 residues. The germline V gene encodes CDR1 DFQATT and CDR2 SNEGSKA (reference sequence). J gave up 3 bases and V 1 base, and 9 bases lay outside the gene matches.

This clone was seen many times. Read data end 3 residues before the CDR3 end; the end is taken from the germline J gene. The V and J genes are TRBV5-4 and TRBJ2-2; maybe TRBD1 (5 bases). The CDR3 length is 16 residues. Germline CDR1 and CDR2: SGHNT and YYREEE (reference sequence). The V gene lost 6 bases and the J gene lost 5 bases, with 20 bases spanning the gap. The CDR3 bases that were read are TGTGCCAGCACCACCTGGACACAGGTTACTACCGGGGAG. Protein sequence: CASTTWTQVTTGE. The full CDR3 is CASTTWTQVTTGELFF. The full variable domain, in which reference TRBV5-4 and TRBJ2-2 provide the parts outside the CDR3, is ETGVTQSPTHLIKTRGQQVTLRCSSQSGHNTVSWYQQALGQGPQFIFQYYREEENGRGNFPPRFSGLQFPNYSSELNVNALELDDSALYLCASTTWTQVTTGELFFGEGSRLTVL.

This clone was found many times. With the read ending 3 residues before the CDR3 end, the germline J gene is used to fill in that end. The V and J genes are TRBV2 and TRBJ1-6, with unresolved D. Looked up from germline, CDR1 is SNHLY and CDR2 is FYNNEI. CDR3 size: 14 residues. V was trimmed by 7 bases and J by 8 bases, leaving 15 bases between them. The sequenced part of the CDR3 DNA is TGTGCCAGCACCTATCGGCGTCGGGATTCACCC. Protein sequence: CASTYRRRDSP. The whole CDR3 protein reads CASTYRRRDSPLHF.

This clone was seen many times. The CDR3 end falls 3 residues outside the read, so it is completed with the germline J gene. The rearrangement links TRBV7-2 to TRBJ2-7, with D possibly matching TRBD2 (6 bases). The V gene lost 0 bases and the J gene lost 1 base, with 16 bases spanning the gap. The CDR3 runs 17 residues. The germline V gene encodes CDR1 SGHTA and CDR2 FQGNSA. CDR3 DNA (partial): TGTGCCAGCAGCTTAGCCGGGAGTCACAGACTATCCTACGAG. Its protein product is CASSLAGSHRLSYE. The whole CDR3 region reads CASSLAGSHRLSYEQYF.

The table lists this clone with many counts. The read ends 3 residues before the CDR3 terminus; that terminus is restored from the germline J gene. The V call is TRBV19, the J call TRBJ1-1, with 8 bases identical to TRBD1. The CDR3 has 14 amino acids. Germline lookup yields CDR1 LNHDA and CDR2 SQIVND (reference sequence). CDR3 loop: CASSRFRGRFQAFF. The sequenced part of the CDR3 DNA is TGTGCCAGTAGTAGGTTCAGGGGGCGCTTTCAA.

This clone was seen at least ten times. The chain's CDR3 is CASRLATRTDTQYF. The sequenced CDR3 bases are TGTGCCAGCAGACTAGCGACCCGCACAGATACG. The chain joins TRBV14 to TRBJ2-3; 7 bases align to TRBD2. Coverage ceases 3 residues before the CDR3 finishes, and the germline J gene fills in the end. Per the germline V gene, CDR1 is SGHDN and CDR2 is FVKESK. The V segment lost 6 bases and the J segment 1 base; nucleotides outside the gene matches: 4. CDR3 size: 14 residues. Supplemented by reference TRBV14 and TRBJ2-3, the full variable domain reads EAGVTQFPSHSVIEKGQTVTLRCDPISGHDNLYWYRRVMGKEIKFLLHFVKESKQDESGMPNNRFLAERTGGTYSTLKVQPAELEDSGVYFCASRLATRTDTQYFGPGTRLTVL.

This clone occurred many times. The read halts 3 residues ahead of the CDR3 end, with the missing end drawn from the germline J gene. The chain links TRBV19 to TRBJ2-1, with 8 bases fitting TRBD2. The ends lost 5 bases at V and 1 base at J; junction bases unmatched: 7. Germline loops: CDR1 LNHDA, CDR2 SQIVND (reference sequence). The CDR3 runs 16 residues. The CDR3 loop reads CASSEAGGPSYNEQFF. CDR3 DNA, as far as it was read: TGTGCCAGTAGTGAGGCGGGGGGCCCTTCCTACAATGAG.

This clone was counted many times. From the germline J gene comes the end of the CDR3, since the read stops 3 residues before it. The J gene is TRBJ1-4, the V gene TRBV4-1, with D possibly matching TRBD1 (5 bases). CDR1 and CDR2 from the germline V gene are MGHRA and YSYEKL. The V and J ends lost 5 bases and 1 base respectively, with 17 bases between them. This CDR3 has 17 residues. CDR3 in amino acids: CASSSLVHGGTNEKLFF. The sequenced CDR3 bases are TGCGCCAGCAGCTCCCTCGTTCACGGGGGAACTAATGAAAAA.

This clone was observed many times. The read is 3 residues too short to cover the CDR3 end, so that end is filled in from the germline J gene. This chain connects TRBV29-1 to TRBJ1-1; weak D call: TRBD1 (6 bases). V lost 5 bases and J 1 base, leaving 14 bases between the germline ends. This CDR3 is 14 amino acids long. Germline loops: CDR1 SQVTM, CDR2 ANQGSEA. The CDR3 reads CSVTGGGRNTEAFF. CDR3 DNA, as far as it was read: TGCAGCGTTACCGGAGGGGGAAGGAACACTGAA. Drawing the rest from reference TRBV29-1 and TRBJ1-1, the complete variable domain is SAVISQKPSRDICQRGTSLTIQCQVDSQVTMMFWYRQQPGQSLTLIATANQGSEATYESGFVIDKFPISRPNLTFSTLTVSNMSPEDSSIYLCSVTGGGRNTEAFFGQGTRLTVV.

In its sample, this clone was seen many times. CDR3 sequence reads: CSASRLAKDTGELFF. CDR3 bases read: TGCAGTGCAAGTAGGCTAGCGAAGGACACCGGGGAG. V gene TRBV20-1 combines with J gene TRBJ2-2; tentatively, D is TRBD2 (6 bases). The DNA ends 3 residues before the CDR3 does, and the rest of the CDR3 is filled in from the germline J gene. Germline lookup yields CDR1 DFQATT and CDR2 SNEGSKA (reference sequence). The CDR3 loop spans 15 amino acids. V lost 6 bases, J lost 3 bases, and 17 bases lay in between.

Turning to this clone: The read halts 3 residues ahead of the CDR3 end, with the missing end drawn from the germline J gene. The chain is built from TRBV18 and TRBJ2-3; 8 bases match TRBD2. J gave up 1 base and V 3 bases, and 9 bases lay outside the gene matches. This CDR3 comprises 17 residues. Germline CDR1 is KGHSH and CDR2 is LQKENI. CDR3 DNA (partial): TGTGCCAGCTCACCCCGGGGTAGCGGGATTCGCACAGATACG. It codes for CASSPRGSGIRTDT. The entire CDR3 sequence reads CASSPRGSGIRTDTQYF. The variable domain in full, completed from reference TRBV18 and TRBJ2-3, reads NAGVMQNPRHLVRRRGQEARLRCSPMKGHSHVYWYRQLPEEGLKFMVYLQKENIIDESGMPKERFSAEFPKEGPSILRIQQVVRGDSAAYFCASSPRGSGIRTDTQYFGPGTRLTVL.

This clone came up many times. The CDR3 end lies 3 residues beyond the end of the read and is filled in from the germline J gene. The chain recombines TRBV9 with TRBJ2-3; 8 bases are a match to TRBD2. J lost 2 bases, V lost 1 base, and 3 bases had no gene match. Germline V gene data show CDR1 as SGDLS and CDR2 as YYNGEE. The CDR3 runs 15 residues. CDR3 sequence: CASSVRAGVTDTQYF. The part of the CDR3 DNA that was read is TGTGCCAGCAGCGTAAGAGCGGGGGTCACAGATACG.

This clone was seen at least ten times. The read ends 3 residues before the CDR3 terminus; that terminus is restored from the germline J gene. This chain connects TRBV14 to TRBJ2-2; 10 bases agree with TRBD2. CDR3 length: 19 amino acids. Trimming at V came to 0 bases and at J to 5 bases, leaving 12 bases not matched to a gene. The germline CDR1 and CDR2 sequences are SGHDN and FVKESK. The covered CDR3 bases are TGTGCCAGCAGCCAAGAAGGAATAGCTCTAGCGGGAGAAACCGGGGAG. It is translated as CASSQEGIALAGETGE. The CDR3 reads in full as CASSQEGIALAGETGELFF.

This clone was counted at least ten times. One junction end does not reproduce the germline sequence, and a read error may be involved. The CDR3 is cut off 3 residues early in the read; its end comes from the germline J gene. The chain joins TRBV4-2 to TRBJ2-3, with 14 bases lining up with TRBD2. Germline V gene lookup returns CDR1 LGHNA and CDR2 YNFKEQ. The CDR3 sequence is 17 residues long. The CDR3 is CASSQAGTSGRFFTQYF. The CDR3 bases that were read are TGCGCCAGCAGCCAGGCCGGGACTAGCGGGAGATTTTTTACG.

There are many counts of this clone. The read finishes 3 residues shy of the CDR3 end, and the germline J gene is used to complete it. The chain combines TRBV5-1 with TRBJ2-3; D is unclear. Trimming cost V 0 bases and J 2 bases, with 13 bases left between them. The length of the CDR3 is 16 residues. Germline CDR1 and CDR2: SGHRS and YFSETQ. CDR3 amino acids: CASSLVLAEYTDTQYF. The part of the CDR3 DNA that was read is TGCGCCAGCAGCTTGGTTTTGGCGGAGTACACAGATACG. Together with reference TRBV5-1 and TRBJ2-3, the CDR3 gives the full variable domain: KAGVTQTPRYLIKTRGQQVTLSCSPISGHRSVSWYQQTPGQGLQFLFEYFSETQRNKGNFPGRFSGRQFSNSRSEMNVSTLELGDSALYLCASSLVLAEYTDTQYFGPGTRLTVL.

This clone was recorded at least ten times. The read terminates 3 residues ahead of where the CDR3 ends, so the germline J gene completes it. The rearrangement joins TRBV7-6 to TRBJ2-2; 7 nucleotides line up with TRBD1. V trimming: 5 bases; J trimming: 2 bases; junction bases outside the gene matches: 5. CDR3 size: 15 residues. Germline lookup yields CDR1 SGHVS and CDR2 FNYEAQ. The CDR3 DNA, read in part, is TGTGCCAGCAGCGAACACAGGGGAAACACCGGGGAG. Its protein is CASSEHRGNTGE. The whole CDR3 protein is CASSEHRGNTGELFF.

This clone was seen repeatedly, ten times or more. The DNA ends 3 residues before the CDR3 does, and the rest of the CDR3 is filled in from the germline J gene. This chain connects TRBV20-1 to TRBJ1-1; possibly TRBD1 for D (5 bases). Germline-derived CDR1 and CDR2 are DFQATT and SNEGSKA (reference sequence). This CDR3 comprises 17 residues. The covered CDR3 bases are TGCAGGGGCCACGCTTATTCAGGGCAAGGGCTGAACACTGAA. Translation: CRGHAYSGQGLNTE. The whole CDR3 protein reads CRGHAYSGQGLNTEAFF.

This clone has ten or more counts. From the germline J gene comes the end of the CDR3, since the read stops 3 residues before it. V gene TRBV5-1 combines with J gene TRBJ2-2, with TRBD2 matching over 7 bases. Trimming cost V 9 bases and J 1 base; bases outside gene matches: 3. The CDR3 length is 13 residues. Germline CDR1 is SGHRS and CDR2 is YFSETQ. The CDR3 is CATSGVNTGELFF. The sequenced part of the CDR3 DNA is TGCGCCACGAGCGGGGTGAACACCGGGGAG.

This clone was detected many times. The read ends 3 residues early relative to the CDR3; the germline J gene fills the gap. The J gene is TRBJ2-1, the V gene TRBV5-6; D uncertain. The CDR3 is 12 residues long. Germline values: CDR1 SGHDT, CDR2 YYEEEE. V lost 0 bases, J lost 7 bases, and 5 bases lay in between. CDR3 DNA (partial): TGTGCCAGCAGCTTGGACTTGAATGAG. Translating gives CASSLDLNE. The complete CDR3 protein is CASSLDLNEQFF.

Comments on this clone: The read gets to within 3 residues of the CDR3 end, and the germline J gene fills in the rest. The chain recombines TRBV18 with TRBJ1-5; tentatively, D is TRBD1 (6 bases). The V and J ends lost 3 bases and 2 bases respectively, with 26 bases between them. CDR3 length: 20 residues. CDR1 KGHSH and CDR2 LQKENI come from the germline V gene. Here the CDR3 reads CASSPRRKSPQGIGNQPQHF. The CDR3 DNA, read in part, is TGTGCCAGCTCACCCCGCAGAAAGTCCCCACAGGGAATAGGCAATCAGCCC.